The 4 T cell receptor beta chains reported below all come from one sample, sequenced in a study of spatial heterogeneity in lung cancer. MiXCR, run by TCRdb on the 5' RACE reads, gives a single entry per CDR3 protein. Altogether approximately 110,000 distinct CDR3 sequences are present, 10% to 12% being singletons, with the ten largest covering 20% to 25%. This sample's time point: blood at routine non-recurrence follow-up after resection. Material: PBMCs, obtained at follow-up. The receptor source for this set is a female donor with early-stage non-small cell lung cancer.

The chain joins TRBV4-3 to TRBJ2-3, with 7 positions matching TRBD1. CDR1 LGHNA and CDR2 YSLEER come from the germline V gene. This CDR3 contains 17 residues. Trimming removed 0 bases from V and 1 base from J; junction bases left unmatched: 7. Written as DNA, the CDR3 is TGCGCCAGCAGCCAAGAAGCGACAGGACAGGGCACAGATACGCAGTATTTT. It codes for CASSQEATGQGTDTQYF.

This clonotype was seen many times. The chain's CDR3 is CASRQGFAKNIQYF. Written as DNA, the CDR3 is TGTGCCAGCAGACAGGGGTTTGCCAAAAACATTCAGTACTTC. This chain connects TRBV11-2 to TRBJ2-4, with TRBD1 identical over 7 bases. J gave up 1 base and V 6 bases, and 3 bases lay outside the gene matches. The V gene's germline CDR1 is SGHAT and CDR2 FQNNGV. CDR3 length equals 14 residues.

The table lists this clonotype with a few counts. This rearrangement joins TRBV3-1 to TRBJ2-3; TRBD2 might be the D (5 bases). The CDR3 runs 14 residues. CDR1 LGHDT and CDR2 YNNKEL come from the germline V gene (reference sequence). With 1 base removed from V and 4 bases from J, the gap between germline ends came to 9 bases. The CDR3 sequence is CASSQGGNSDTQYF. Here the CDR3 DNA reads TGTGCCAGCAGCCAAGGAGGGAATTCAGATACGCAGTATTTT.

This clonotype has just a few counts. J is TRBJ2-2 and V is TRBV7-2, with TRBD2 identical over 11 bases. Germline V lookup: CDR1 SGHTA, CDR2 FQGNSA. The CDR3 runs to 17 residues. V trimming: 4 bases; J trimming: 4 bases; junction bases outside the gene matches: 8. The CDR3 nucleotides are TGTGCCAGCAGCTCCTTGGTAGCGGGAGGGGTCACCGGGGAGCTGTTTTTT. The encoded protein is CASSSLVAGGVTGELFF.